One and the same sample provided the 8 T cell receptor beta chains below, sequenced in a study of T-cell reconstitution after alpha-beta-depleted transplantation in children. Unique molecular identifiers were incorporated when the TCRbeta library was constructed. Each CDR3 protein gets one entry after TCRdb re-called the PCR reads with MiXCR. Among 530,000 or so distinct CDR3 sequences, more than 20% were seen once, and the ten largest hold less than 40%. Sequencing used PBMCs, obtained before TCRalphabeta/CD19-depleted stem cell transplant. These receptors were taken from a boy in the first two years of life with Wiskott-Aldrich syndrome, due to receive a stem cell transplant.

The CDR3 nucleotides read TGTGCCAGCAGCTTCAGGGGAGGAGGCAATCAGCCCCAGCATTTT. Translated, it gives CASSFRGGGNQPQHF. This rearrangement joins TRBV7-2 to TRBJ1-5; D possibly corresponds to TRBD1 (6 bases). Deletions cut 3 bases from V and 2 bases from J, with 11 bases between. CDR1 is SGHTA and CDR2 is FQGNSA in the germline V gene. The CDR3 loop spans 15 amino acids.

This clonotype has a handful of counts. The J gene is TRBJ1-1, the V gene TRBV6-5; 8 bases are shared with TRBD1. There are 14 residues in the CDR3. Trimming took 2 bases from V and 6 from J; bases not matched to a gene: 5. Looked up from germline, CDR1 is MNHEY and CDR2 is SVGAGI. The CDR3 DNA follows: TGTGCCAGCAGTTACGGCAGGGGGCCATCTGAAGCTTTCTTT. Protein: CASSYGRGPSEAFF.

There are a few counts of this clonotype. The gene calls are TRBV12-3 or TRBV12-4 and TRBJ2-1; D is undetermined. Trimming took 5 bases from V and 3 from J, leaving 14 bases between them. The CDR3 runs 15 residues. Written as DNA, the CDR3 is TGTGCCAGCAGTCCATTACCACCGGGCTACAATGAGCAGTTCTTC. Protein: CASSPLPPGYNEQFF.

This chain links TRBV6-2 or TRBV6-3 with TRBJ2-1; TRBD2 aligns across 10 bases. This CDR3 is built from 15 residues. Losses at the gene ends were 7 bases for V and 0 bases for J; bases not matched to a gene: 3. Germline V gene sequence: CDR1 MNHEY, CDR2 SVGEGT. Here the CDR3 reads CASTRTSGSYNEQFF. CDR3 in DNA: TGTGCCAGCACCCGGACTAGCGGCTCCTACAATGAGCAGTTCTTC.

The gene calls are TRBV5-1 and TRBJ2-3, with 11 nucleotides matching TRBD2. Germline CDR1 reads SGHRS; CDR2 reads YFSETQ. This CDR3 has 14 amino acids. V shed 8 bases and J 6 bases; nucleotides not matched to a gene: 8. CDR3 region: CASATSGRVDTQYF. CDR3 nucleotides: TGCGCCAGTGCCACTAGCGGGAGAGTTGATACGCAGTATTTT.

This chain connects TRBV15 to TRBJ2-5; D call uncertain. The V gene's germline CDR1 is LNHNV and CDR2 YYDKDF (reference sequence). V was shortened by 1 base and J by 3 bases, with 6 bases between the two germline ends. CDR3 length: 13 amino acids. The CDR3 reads CATSRVGKETQYF. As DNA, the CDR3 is TGTGCCACCAGCAGAGTGGGAAAAGAGACCCAGTACTTC. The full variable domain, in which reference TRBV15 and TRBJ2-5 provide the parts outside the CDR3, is DAMVIQNPRYQVTQFGKPVTLSCSQTLNHNVMYWYQQKSSQAPKLLFHYYDKDFNNEADTPDNFQSRRPNTSFCFLDIRSPGLGDTAMYLCATSRVGKETQYFGPGTRLLVL.

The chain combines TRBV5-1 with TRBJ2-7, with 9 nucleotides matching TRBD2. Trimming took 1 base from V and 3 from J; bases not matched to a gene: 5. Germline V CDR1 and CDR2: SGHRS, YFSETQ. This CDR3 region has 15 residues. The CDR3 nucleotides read TGCGCCAGCAGCTTGACCGAAGCGGGAGGCTACGAGCAGTACTTC. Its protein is CASSLTEAGGYEQYF. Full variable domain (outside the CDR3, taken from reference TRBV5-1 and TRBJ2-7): KAGVTQTPRYLIKTRGQQVTLSCSPISGHRSVSWYQQTPGQGLQFLFEYFSETQRNKGNFPGRFSGRQFSNSRSEMNVSTLELGDSALYLCASSLTEAGGYEQYFGPGTRLTVT.

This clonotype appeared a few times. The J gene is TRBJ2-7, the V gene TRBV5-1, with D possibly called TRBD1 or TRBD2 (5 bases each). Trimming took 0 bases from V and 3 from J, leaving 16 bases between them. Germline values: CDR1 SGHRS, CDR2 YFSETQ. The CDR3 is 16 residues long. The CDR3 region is CASSLAPGPNGYEQYF. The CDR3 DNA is TGCGCCAGCAGCTTGGCCCCGGGACCAAATGGCTACGAGCAGTACTTC.